What follows are 10 T cell receptor beta chains derived from one specimen sequenced in a study of blood T cell repertoires in COVID-19. The assay was immunoSEQ multiplex PCR, and TCRdb's table has in-frame clones only and misses some. The table lists roughly 250,000 clones, about 87% of them singletons, with 3.7% in the top ten. The source material was peripheral blood. These receptors were obtained from a woman aged 40-49 years with acute or convalescent COVID-19.

The V call is TRBV3-1 (or the pseudogene TRBV3-2), the J call TRBJ2-3; 15 nucleotides align to TRBD2. The CDR3 sequence is 18 residues long. Germline CDR1 LGHDT, CDR2 YNNKEL (reference sequence). The V gene end was trimmed by 3 bases and the J gene end by 2 bases; junction bases not matched to a gene: 6. CDR3 DNA: TGTGCCAGCAGCCACGGACTAGCGGGGGGGGGCTCCACAGATACGCAGTATTTT. Amino acids: CASSHGLAGGGSTDTQYF.

This clone has more than one count but fewer than ten. This chain links TRBV6-5 with TRBJ1-2; 7 positions agree with TRBD1. V lost 8 bases and J lost 7; bases outside the gene matches: 10. Germline CDR1 reads MNHEY; CDR2 reads SVGAGI. The CDR3 length is 13 residues. The CDR3 loop is CASGPPDRAGYTF. The CDR3 bases are TGTGCCAGCGGACCACCAGACAGGGCTGGCTACACCTTC.

This clone was found once. The chain is built from TRBV13 and TRBJ1-2; 8 bases align to TRBD1. The trim removed 5 bases at V and 2 bases at J, leaving 7 bases unmatched. Germline values: CDR1 PRHDT, CDR2 FYEKMQ (reference sequence). The CDR3 extends over 15 amino acids. CDR3 sequence (DNA): TGTGCCAGCAGCCCAGGCCGACAGGGGAACTATGGCTACACCTTC. Its protein is CASSPGRQGNYGYTF.

The gene calls are TRBV29-1 and TRBJ1-2, with 8 bases that match TRBD1. The V gene end was trimmed by 7 bases and the J gene end by 4 bases; junction bases not matched to a gene: 11. This CDR3 spans 14 amino acids. Looked up from germline, CDR1 is SQVTM and CDR2 is ANQGSEA. Here the CDR3 reads CSAQGQGASYGYTF. Here the CDR3 DNA reads TGCAGCGCCCAAGGGCAGGGGGCGAGCTATGGCTACACCTTC.

V is TRBV24-1 and J is TRBJ1-3; 7 nucleotides align to TRBD1. The CDR3 totals 14 residues. Germline-derived CDR1 and CDR2 are KGHDR and SFDVKD. The J segment lost 7 bases and the V segment lost 1 base, leaving 3 bases of the junction unmatched. The CDR3 DNA sequence: TGTGCCACCAGTGATTTAGGACAGGACAACACCATATATTTT. Amino acid sequence: CATSDLGQDNTIYF.

This clone turned up a few times. This sequence joins TRBV6-6 and TRBJ1-3; TRBD1 agrees at 8 bases. The J segment lost 0 bases and the V segment lost 2 bases, leaving 3 bases of the junction unmatched. CDR1 is MNHNY and CDR2 is SVGAGI in the germline V gene (reference sequence). This CDR3 has 16 residues. CDR3 loop: CASSYGTGNSGNTIYF. CDR3 nucleotides: TGTGCCAGCAGTTACGGGACAGGAAACTCTGGAAACACCATATATTTT.

The V and J genes are TRBV5-1 and TRBJ2-1; the match to TRBD2 covers 10 bases. J was trimmed by 6 bases and V by 4 bases; bases with no gene match: 4. Per the germline V gene, CDR1 is SGHRS and CDR2 is YFSETQ. This CDR3 contains 14 residues. The CDR3 sequence: CASSDSGGPNEQFF. CDR3 coding DNA: TGCGCCAGCAGCGATAGCGGGGGGCCCAATGAGCAGTTCTTC.

The chain links TRBV14 to TRBJ2-3; 8 positions agree with TRBD2. Germline assignment: CDR1 SGHDN and CDR2 FVKESK. J was trimmed by 2 bases and V by 3 bases; bases with no gene match: 7. The CDR3 is 16 amino acids. The CDR3 reads CASSHKRGSFTDTQYF. CDR3 nucleotides: TGTGCCAGCAGCCACAAGCGGGGGTCCTTCACAGATACGCAGTATTTT.

V is TRBV10-3 and J is TRBJ1-1; unclear D gene. Germline V gene data show CDR1 as ENHRY and CDR2 as SYGVKD. The CDR3 extends over 13 amino acids. Deletions cut 3 bases from V and 4 bases from J, with 9 bases between. CDR3 sequence: CAISEISGTEAFF. Here the CDR3 DNA reads TGTGCCATCAGTGAAATCTCGGGCACTGAAGCTTTCTTT.

The chain links TRBV4-1 to TRBJ2-5; 7 nucleotides line up with TRBD2. V was clipped by 3 bases and J by 1 base; unmatched bases: 8. There are 16 residues in the CDR3. Germline CDR1 is MGHRA and CDR2 is YSYEKL. CDR3 residues: CASSQGSGASQETQYF. The CDR3 DNA sequence: TGCGCCAGCAGCCAGGGCAGCGGGGCGTCCCAAGAGACCCAGTACTTC.